This TCR beta chain was recorded in a study of blood T cell repertoires in COVID-19. About the research overall: COVID-19 samples collected from the United States, Italy and Spain covered acute and convalescent phases. PBMCs, B-cell-depleted T cells, or T cells provided the cDNA or gDNA that made up the material.

The CDR3 is 13 residues long. V was shortened by 6 bases and J by 4 bases, with 12 bases between the two germline ends. Germline CDR1 is MNHEY and CDR2 is SVGAGI. How the authors handled the data: Using reference gene primer amplification, nucleated cell counts were estimated. Repertoires were generated with immunoSEQ multiplex PCR, while TCRdb's copy carries only in-frame clones and drops some. Clone size and V and J calls were adopted from that table, with D and trimming inferred from the DNA. In the table there are 170,000 or so clones, 80% to 85% of which are singletons. The sample was peripheral blood. The source of this sequence is an older woman with acute or convalescent COVID-19. The chain is built from TRBV6-5 and TRBJ1-2, with D possibly being TRBD1 (5 bases). The CDR3 DNA is TGTGCCAGCAGACCCGACAGCGTCTATGGCTACACCTTC. Translated, it gives CASRPDSVYGYTF.